The 17 T cell receptor beta chains below all came from one sample that was sequenced in a study of shared clonotypes between healthy human individuals. Generated by immunoSEQ multiplex PCR, the TCRdb table keeps only in-frame clones and is missing some. The sample lists around 940,000 clones; about 80% were seen once. The specimen sequenced was memory CD4+ T cells sorted from blood. Specified subset: CD45RA-negative fraction. Source of these receptors: a man aged 18-30 years in good health.

The V call is TRBV19, the J call TRBJ2-7; TRBD1 matches 8 bases. The CDR3 extends over 14 amino acids. Germline-derived CDR1 and CDR2 are LNHDA and SQIVND (reference sequence). Unmatched junction bases numbered 3, after V lost 3 bases and J lost 2 bases. The CDR3 nucleotides are TGTGCCAGTAGTATCCAGGGGGCCCCCTACGAGCAGTACTTC. It specifies CASSIQGAPYEQYF.

With respect to this clone: One junction end disagrees with the germline gene, perhaps due to a read error. The same CDR3 arises from other DNA sequences in this sample as well. The chain joins TRBV7-6 to TRBJ1-2; D not certain. The CDR3 totals 13 residues. The germline V gene encodes CDR1 SGHVS and CDR2 FNYEAQ. The CDR3 nucleotides read TGTGCCAGCAGTTTAGGGCAGAACTATGGCTACACCTTC. Its protein product is CASSLGQNYGYTF.

The chain joins TRBV5-4 to TRBJ2-3; weak D call: TRBD2 (5 bases). CDR3 length: 13 amino acids. The V and J ends lost 3 bases and 8 bases respectively, with 13 bases between them. From germline, CDR1 is SGHNT and CDR2 YYREEE (reference sequence). The CDR3 protein is CASSSGLLGTQYF. The CDR3 DNA follows: TGTGCCAGCAGCTCGGGGTTGTTAGGTACGCAGTATTTT. The full variable domain, in which reference TRBV5-4 and TRBJ2-3 provide the parts outside the CDR3, is ETGVTQSPTHLIKTRGQQVTLRCSSQSGHNTVSWYQQALGQGPQFIFQYYREEENGRGNFPPRFSGLQFPNYSSELNVNALELDDSALYLCASSSGLLGTQYFGPGTRLTVL.

The DNA for the CDR3 is TGTGCCAGCTCTAAGGGGAATCAAGAGACCCAGTACTTC. Encoded protein: CASSKGNQETQYF. The rearrangement uses TRBV7-3 and TRBJ2-5, with D possibly being TRBD1 (5 bases). The CDR3 sequence is 13 residues long. Germline V gives CDR1 SGHTA, CDR2 FQGTGA. The ends were cut back, 8 bases at V and 2 bases at J, with 12 bases in the middle.

A remark on this clone: Germline is not matched at one junction end, which may reflect a read error. This rearrangement joins TRBV6-6 to TRBJ2-2, with D possibly TRBD1 on 6 matching bases. The CDR3 totals 12 residues. The V gene's germline CDR1 is MNHNY and CDR2 SVGAGI (reference sequence). The CDR3 here is CAGRGRTGELFF. The CDR3 DNA reads TGTGCCGGCAGGGGACGGACCGGGGAGCTGTTTTTT.

The rearrangement joins TRBV30 to TRBJ1-5; D gene unclear. CDR1 is GTSNPN, CDR2 SVGIG, per germline (reference sequence). CDR3 size: 13 residues. V was cut by 2 bases and J by 5 bases, with 10 bases left in between. CDR3 sequence reads: CAWSRGTDQPQHF. In DNA, the CDR3 is TGTGCCTGGAGTCGAGGAACAGATCAGCCCCAGCATTTT.

Turning to this clone: The same CDR3 is also encoded by other DNA sequences in this sample. The V gene is TRBV27, the J gene TRBJ2-7; D possibly corresponds to TRBD2 (6 bases). V was trimmed by 2 bases and J by 2 bases, leaving 7 bases between them. Germline lookup yields CDR1 MNHEY and CDR2 SMNVEV (reference sequence). CDR3 length: 13 residues. CDR3 nucleotide sequence: TGTGCCAGCAGTTTAGCGGGACCCTACGAGCAGTACTTC. Translation: CASSLAGPYEQYF.

The CDR3 reads CATSLLPQRGPQHF. The DNA of the CDR3 is TGTGCCACCTCCCTTCTCCCTCAACGCGGGCCCCAGCATTTT. The chain carries TRBV19 and TRBJ1-5, with D unresolved. The CDR3 extends over 14 amino acids. Trimming cost V 10 bases and J 9 bases, with 22 bases left between them. The V gene's germline CDR1 is LNHDA and CDR2 SQIVND (reference sequence).

The rearrangement joins TRBV10-1 to TRBJ1-1; D is possibly TRBD1 (5 bases). CDR1 is WNHNN and CDR2 is SYGVQD in the germline V gene (reference sequence). Trimming pared 3 bases from V and 2 bases from J, leaving 16 bases between. This CDR3 has 16 amino acids. CDR3 DNA: TGCGCCAGCAGTGATGGTCGTTTTAGGGGAAACACTGAAGCTTTCTTT. Translating gives CASSDGRFRGNTEAFF.

This chain joins TRBV4-2 and TRBJ1-2; D unresolved. Germline-derived CDR1 and CDR2 are LGHNA and YNFKEQ. V was cut by 3 bases and J by 2 bases, with 4 bases left in between. The CDR3 is 12 residues long. The CDR3 is CASSQGNYGYTF. CDR3 DNA: TGTGCCAGCAGCCAGGGCAACTATGGCTACACCTTC.

This clone occurred a few times. This rearrangement joins TRBV21-1 to TRBJ2-7; the table assigns TRBD2, which was not confirmed against the DNA. TRBV21-1 constitutes a pseudogene. There are 15 residues in the CDR3. CDR3 DNA: TGTGCCAGCACCAGACGGAGCGGCATACCCGGCGAGCAGTACTTC. Protein: CASTRRSGIPGEQYF.

This clone was observed a single time. The J gene is TRBJ2-2, the V gene TRBV7-2; the D call may be TRBD1 or TRBD2 (5 bases each). CDR3 length equals 13 residues. Germline-derived CDR1 and CDR2 are SGHTA and FQGNSA. V lost 2 bases, J lost 7 bases, and 8 bases lay in between. The CDR3 DNA follows: TGTGCCAGCAGCTTACGGGGCGGCGGGGAGCTGTTTTTT. Translated: CASSLRGGGELFF.

This clone was recorded only once. This sequence joins TRBV25-1 and TRBJ1-1; 11 positions agree with TRBD1. Looked up from germline, CDR1 is MGHDK and CDR2 is SYGVNS. The CDR3 covers 18 residues. V shed 4 bases and J 7 bases; nucleotides not matched to a gene: 17. The CDR3 reads CASSAGGQGVPRSFEAFF. In DNA form, the CDR3 reads TGTGCCAGCAGTGCAGGGGGACAGGGGGTCCCGCGGTCCTTTGAAGCTTTCTTT. The full variable domain, its missing parts supplied by reference TRBV25-1 and TRBJ1-1, is EADIYQTPRYLVIGTGKKITLECSQTMGHDKMYWYQQDPGMELHLIHYSYGVNSTEKGDLSSESTVSRIRTEHFPLTLESARPSHTSQYLCASSAGGQGVPRSFEAFFGQGTRLTVV.

This clone came up a few times. The rearrangement uses TRBV27 and TRBJ1-1, with 7 bases that match TRBD1. The CDR3 sequence is 13 residues long. CDR1 MNHEY and CDR2 SMNVEV come from the germline V gene (reference sequence). Trimming at V came to 8 bases and at J to 2 bases, leaving 5 bases not matched to a gene. CDR3 nucleotide sequence: TGTGCCAGCGGGGACAGCTTCAACACTGAAGCTTTCTTT. As protein: CASGDSFNTEAFF.

This clone was found a few times. Other DNA sequences of this sample code for an identical CDR3. V usage is TRBV6-6 and J usage is TRBJ2-2; D perhaps matches TRBD2 (7 bases). V was shortened by 2 bases and J by 7 bases, with 11 bases between the two germline ends. The CDR3 loop spans 14 amino acids. From germline, CDR1 is MNHNY and CDR2 SVGAGI (reference sequence). This CDR3 reads CASSYRGGSGELFF. Here the CDR3 DNA reads TGTGCCAGCAGTTACAGGGGGGGGAGCGGGGAGCTGTTTTTT.

This clone was counted many times. The gene calls are TRBV27 and TRBJ1-2, with D possibly TRBD1 on 6 matching bases. The germline gives CDR1 MNHEY, CDR2 SMNVEV (reference sequence). With 4 bases removed from V and 4 bases from J, the gap between germline ends came to 28 bases. The CDR3 is made up of 19 amino acids. CDR3: CASSSQWGEAGTNFYGYTF. As DNA, the CDR3 is TGTGCCAGCAGTTCACAGTGGGGGGAGGCGGGGACAAACTTCTATGGCTACACCTTC.

The chain recombines TRBV30 with TRBJ2-2, with D possibly matching TRBD1 (6 bases). Germline values: CDR1 GTSNPN, CDR2 SVGIG (reference sequence). V lost 3 bases and J lost 6, with 11 bases in between. CDR3 length equals 13 residues. CDR3 sequence: CAWRRPGAGELFF. DNA for the CDR3: TGTGCCTGGAGGAGACCAGGGGCCGGGGAGCTGTTTTTT. Full variable domain (outside the CDR3, taken from reference TRBV30 and TRBJ2-2): SQTIHQWPATLVQPVGSPLSLECTVEGTSNPNLYWYRQAAGRGLQLLFYSVGIGQISSEVPQNLSASRPQDRQFILSSKKLLLSDSGFYLCAWRRPGAGELFFGEGSRLTVL.